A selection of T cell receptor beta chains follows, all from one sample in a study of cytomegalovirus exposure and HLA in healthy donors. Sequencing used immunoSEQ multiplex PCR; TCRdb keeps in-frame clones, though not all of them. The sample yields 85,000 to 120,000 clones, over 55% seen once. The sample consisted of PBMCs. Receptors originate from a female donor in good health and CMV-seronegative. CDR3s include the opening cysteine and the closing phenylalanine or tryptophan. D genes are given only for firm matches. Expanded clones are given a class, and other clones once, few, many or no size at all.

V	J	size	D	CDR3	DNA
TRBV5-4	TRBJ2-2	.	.	CASSPSHVAGELFF	TGTGCCAGCAGCCCCTCCCATGTAGCCGGGGAGCTGTTTTTT
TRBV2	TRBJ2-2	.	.	CASSEIAVGTNTGELFF	TGTGCCAGCAGTGAAATCGCTGTCGGGACAAACACCGGGGAGCTGTTTTTT
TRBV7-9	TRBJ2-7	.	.	CASSLVRGSKNGQYF	TGTGCCAGCAGCTTAGTGCGGGGCAGCAAGAATGGGCAGTACTTC
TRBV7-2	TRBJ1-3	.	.	CASSLPVSSGNTIYF	TGTGCCAGCAGCTTACCCGTGAGCTCTGGAAACACCATATATTTT
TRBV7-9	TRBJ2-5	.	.	CASSNSGGETQYF	TGTGCCAGCAGCAATAGCGGAGGAGAGACCCAGTACTTC
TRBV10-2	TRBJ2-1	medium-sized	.	CASRFRVNNEQFF	TGCGCCAGCCGATTCAGGGTTAACAATGAGCAGTTCTTC
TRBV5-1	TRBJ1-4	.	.	CASSLVDSTNEKLFF	TGCGCCAGCAGCTTGGTGGACAGCACTAATGAAAAACTGTTTTTT
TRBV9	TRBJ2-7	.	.	CASSVDEGAVYEQYF	TGTGCCAGCAGCGTAGACGAAGGGGCAGTCTACGAGCAGTACTTC
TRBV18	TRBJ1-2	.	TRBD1	CASSPGQTTRDGYTF	TGTGCCAGCTCTCCGGGACAGACGACCAGGGATGGCTACACCTTC
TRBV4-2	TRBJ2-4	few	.	CASSPRPKYF	TGTGCCAGCAGCCCTCGTCCTAAGTACTTC
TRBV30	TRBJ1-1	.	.	CAWSLRNTEAFF	TGTGCCTGGAGCCTAAGGAACACTGAAGCTTTCTTT
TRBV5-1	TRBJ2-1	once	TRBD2	CASRWTPREGSYNEQFF	TGCGCCAGCAGGTGGACCCCGCGGGAGGGCTCCTACAATGAGCAGTTCTTC
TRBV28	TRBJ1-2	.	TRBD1	CASSFGGRRQGGSGYTF	TGTGCCAGCAGTTTTGGTGGCCGCCGACAGGGAGGATCGGGCTACACCTTC
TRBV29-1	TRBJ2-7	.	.	CSVDDSNTYEQYF	TGCAGCGTTGATGACAGCAACACCTACGAGCAGTACTTC
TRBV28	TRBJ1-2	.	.	CASLSGGGYTF	TGTGCCAGCTTGTCAGGAGGGGGCTACACCTTC
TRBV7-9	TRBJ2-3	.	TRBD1	CAIDDRDSQYF	TGTGCCATCGACGACAGGGATTCGCAGTATTTT
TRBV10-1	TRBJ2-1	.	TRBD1	CASSRDRGAEQFF	TGCGCCAGCAGCCGGGACAGGGGTGCGGAGCAGTTCTTC
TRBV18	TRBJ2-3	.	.	CASFTTGSTDTQYF	TGTGCCAGCTTCACCACAGGGTCCACAGATACGCAGTATTTT
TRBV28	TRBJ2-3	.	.	CASSSRPGWFYTDTQYF	TGTGCCAGCAGCTCAAGGCCGGGGTGGTTTTACACAGATACGCAGTATTTT
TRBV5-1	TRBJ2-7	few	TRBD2	CASSSGLAGGLSYEQYF	TGCGCCAGCAGCTCCGGACTAGCGGGAGGGCTCTCCTACGAGCAGTACTTC
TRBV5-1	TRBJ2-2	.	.	CASSFERDNTGELFF	TGCGCCAGCAGCTTTGAGCGCGATAACACCGGGGAGCTGTTTTTT
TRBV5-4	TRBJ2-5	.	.	CASSLTRGWQETQYF	TGTGCCAGCAGCTTAACTCGAGGGTGGCAGGAGACCCAGTACTTC
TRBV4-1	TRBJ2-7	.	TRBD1	CASSREDRVNYEQYF	TGCGCCAGCAGCCGGGAGGACAGGGTAAACTACGAGCAGTACTTC
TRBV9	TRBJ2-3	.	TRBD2	CASSTRTSGTDTQYF	TGTGCCAGCAGCACTCGGACTAGCGGCACAGATACGCAGTATTTT
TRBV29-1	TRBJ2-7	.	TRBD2	CSTQAGGEYEQYF	TGCAGCACCCAAGCGGGAGGAGAGTACGAGCAGTACTTC
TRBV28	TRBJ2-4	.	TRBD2	CASSRARRGGVIQYF	TGTGCCAGCAGCCGAGCCCGCCGCGGGGGTGTCATTCAGTACTTC
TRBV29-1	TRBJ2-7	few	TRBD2	CSGGEAGGAYEQYF	TGCAGCGGGGGGGAAGCGGGAGGCGCCTACGAGCAGTACTTC
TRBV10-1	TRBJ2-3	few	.	CASSESRPGPLGTDTQYF	TGCGCCAGCAGTGAGTCCCGGCCAGGGCCACTGGGCACAGATACGCAGTATTTT
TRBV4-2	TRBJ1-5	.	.	CASSQGDKFNQPQHF	TGTGCCAGCAGCCAAGGAGACAAGTTCAATCAGCCCCAGCATTTT
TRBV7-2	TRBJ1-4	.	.	CASSRQSLNEKLFF	TGTGCCAGCAGCCGACAGTCCCTTAATGAAAAACTGTTTTTT
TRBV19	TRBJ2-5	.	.	CASNGGSGYSRETQYF	TGTGCCAGTAACGGAGGGAGCGGCTATTCGCGAGAGACCCAGTACTTC
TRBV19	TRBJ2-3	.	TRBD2	CASRRGGPAWDTQYF	TGTGCCAGTAGACGCGGGGGACCAGCATGGGATACGCAGTATTTT
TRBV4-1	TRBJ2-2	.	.	CASSQEEREITGELFF	TGCGCCAGCAGCCAAGAGGAAAGGGAGATAACCGGGGAGCTGTTTTTT
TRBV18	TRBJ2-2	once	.	CASSRDANTGELFF	TGTGCCAGCTCTCGGGATGCGAACACCGGGGAGCTGTTTTTT
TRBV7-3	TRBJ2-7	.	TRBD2	CASSLPGGEQYF	TGTGCCAGCAGCTTACCCGGGGGGGAGCAGTACTTC
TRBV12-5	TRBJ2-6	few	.	CASGPDISGANVLTF	TGTGCTAGTGGCCCCGACATTTCTGGGGCCAACGTCCTGACTTTC
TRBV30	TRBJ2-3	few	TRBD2	CAWSGSGRGADTQYF	TGTGCCTGGAGTGGTAGCGGGAGGGGAGCAGATACGCAGTATTTT
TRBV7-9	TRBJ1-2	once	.	CASSSTVRGYTF	TGTGCCAGCAGCTCGACGGTGCGGGGCTACACCTTC
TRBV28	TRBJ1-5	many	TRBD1	CASRGQFNQPQHF	TGTGCCAGCCGGGGACAGTTCAATCAGCCCCAGCATTTT
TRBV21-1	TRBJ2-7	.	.	CASSNSRKQYF	TGTGCCAGCAGCAATTCGCGTAAGCAGTACTTC
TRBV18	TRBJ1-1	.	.	CASSPGGMNTEAFF	TGTGCCAGCTCACCAGGGGGGATGAACACTGAAGCTTTCTTT
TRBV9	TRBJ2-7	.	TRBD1	CASSRGQGAYEQYF	TGTGCCAGCAGCAGGGGACAGGGGGCCTACGAGCAGTACTTC
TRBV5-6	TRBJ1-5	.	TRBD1	CASSRQGLNQPQHF	TGTGCCAGCAGCCGACAGGGGCTAAATCAGCCCCAGCATTTT
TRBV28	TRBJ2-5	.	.	CASSTSLKTQYF	TGTGCCAGCAGTACTTCCTTGAAGACCCAGTACTTC
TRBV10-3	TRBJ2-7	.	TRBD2	CAISEGLAGVGYEQYF	TGTGCCATCAGTGAAGGGCTAGCGGGAGTGGGTTACGAGCAGTACTTC
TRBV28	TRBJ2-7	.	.	CASRARNTGLYEQYF	TGTGCCAGCAGAGCCCGTAATACAGGGCTCTACGAGCAGTACTTC
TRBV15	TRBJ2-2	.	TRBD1	CATSRDLFVDRGNYTGELFF	TGTGCCACCAGCAGAGATCTATTCGTGGACAGGGGGAATTACACCGGGGAGCTGTTTTTT
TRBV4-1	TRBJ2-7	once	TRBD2	CASSLTLSGSFSYEQYF	TGCGCCAGCAGTCTTACTCTTAGCGGGAGCTTCTCCTACGAGCAGTACTTC
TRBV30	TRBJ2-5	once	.	CAWSWLAFRETQYF	TGTGCCTGGAGTTGGTTGGCTTTCAGAGAGACCCAGTACTTC